This TCR beta chain derives from a study of spatial heterogeneity in lung cancer. Across the whole study: Detection consistently yielded more beta chains than alpha chains.

The table lists this clonotype with a few counts. Antigen specificity is unknown. The CDR3 loop spans 13 amino acids. The V gene's germline CDR1 is DFQATT and CDR2 SNEGSKA (reference sequence). J lost 0 bases, V lost 3 bases, and 0 bases had no gene match. Time point described: sample taken at primary tumor resection. No cells were sorted before sequencing. The whole RNA sequenced was extracted from tumor, nontumor lung or frozen PBMC. Samples came from 60 to 75 TRACERx patients with untreated early-stage lung cancer. Study findings and constraints: Follow-up blood showed ubiquitous expanded tumor TCRs less than blood at resection did.

In the library, each TCR cDNA molecule bore its own unique molecular identifier. TCRdb re-analysed the 5' RACE reads in MiXCR, keeping a single row per CDR3 protein. In the table there are about 75,000 distinct CDR3 sequences, less than 15% of which are singletons. This sequence joins TRBV20-1 and TRBJ2-3, with 7 bases lining up with TRBD1. Source: PBMCs, taken at surgery. The receptor was isolated from a male donor with early-stage non-small cell lung cancer. CDR3 residues: CSARDRSTDTQYF. The CDR3 DNA follows: TGCAGTGCTAGGGACAGGAGCACAGATACGCAGTATTTT.